This T cell receptor beta chain comes out of a study of CD4 and CD8 cells across lung adenocarcinoma regions. Samples came from patients with localized non-small cell lung adenocarcinoma. In TCRdb, the PCR reads were re-called with MiXCR into one record per CDR3 protein. The sample holds fewer than 20,000 distinct CDR3 sequences, around 56% seen once. The CDR3 covers 16 residues. Germline CDR1 and CDR2: MNHNS and SASEGT. V gave up 2 bases and J gave up 0 bases, with 13 bases separating them. The specimen was CD8+ T cells from the center of a lung tumor. The rearrangement uses TRBV6-1 and TRBJ1-1, with D unresolved. This receptor was identified in a female donor with lung adenocarcinoma. The CD4 and CD8 labels of this study may be unreliable. Here the CDR3 reads CASSENPVFLNTEAFF. The CDR3 DNA reads TGTGCCAGCAGTGAAAACCCCGTCTTCCTGAACACTGAAGCTTTCTTT.